The source of this T cell receptor (beta chain) is a study of blood T cell repertoires in COVID-19. Libraries were prepared by immunoSEQ multiplex PCR; TCRdb keeps only in-frame clonotypes and omits some of them. The sample has about 24,000 clones, roughly nine tenths seen once. With V trimmed by 3 bases and J by 3 bases, 1 base remained unmatched. Germline CDR1 and CDR2: KGHSH and LQKENI. The CDR3 is 13 residues long. Sequenced material: peripheral blood. This TCR was recovered from a woman aged 70-85 years with active COVID-19. V and J are TRBV18 and TRBJ1-1; 7 bases align to TRBD1. Here the CDR3 reads CASSPGQDTEAFF. CDR3 nucleotides: TGTGCCAGCTCACCCGGACAGGACACTGAAGCTTTCTTT.